This TCR beta chain was retrieved from a study of cytomegalovirus exposure and HLA in healthy donors. The study, taken as a whole, reports: According to the study, around 150 TCR beta chains were cytomegalovirus-associated.

As to this clone: Antigen specificity is unknown.

PCR was performed using 60 Vbeta and 13 Jbeta primers. Data came from immunoSEQ multiplex PCR; TCRdb stores just in-frame clones and leaves some out. This sample yields approximately 150,000 clones, of which around 80% are seen a single time; 3.3% belongs to the top ten. The CDR3 runs to 14 residues. Germline CDR1 reads PRHDT; CDR2 reads FYEKMQ (reference sequence). With 5 bases clipped from V and 6 bases from J, the junction kept 7 bases outside the gene matches. Sequenced: PBMCs. The TCR comes from a man in his forties or fifties in good health and CMV-seronegative. The gene calls are TRBV13 and TRBJ1-1; TRBD1 aligns across 9 bases. The CDR3 bases are TGTGCCAGCAGCGACGGGACAGGGCGCCCTGAAGCTTTCTTT. Amino acids: CASSDGTGRPEAFF.